Described below is a single TCR beta chain sequence and its context. The antigen is not known. The V gene lost 6 bases and the J gene lost 5 bases, with 13 bases spanning the gap. This CDR3 has 14 residues. CDR1 is MNHNY and CDR2 is SVGAGI in the germline V gene (reference sequence). Isolated RNA was reverse transcribed in full, so expressed TCRB transcripts were sequenced. The repertoire was sequenced with immunoSEQ multiplex PCR; TCRdb's copy has only in-frame clones and lacks some. The sample includes 240,000 or so clones, about 71% seen only once; the top ten take 0.053%. This record comes from a study of beta chain features in type 1 diabetes. General study results and limits: Insertions at VDJ junctions were less frequent in type 1 diabetes patients. These patients also deleted more nucleotides at the same junctions.

Around 110 mL of blood, on average, came from one heparinised draw per donor. By way of CD45RO/CCR7/CD25/CD127/CD95/CD27, the CD4+ regulatory, stem cell-like memory, central memory and naive cells were sorted. Every sorted population was more than 98% pure. The TCR sequence derives from a man aged 25-45 years in good health. The chain links TRBV6-6 to TRBJ2-2; D is possibly TRBD1 (5 bases). Input material: naive CD4+ T cells from blood. CDR3 in DNA: TGTGCCAGCAGCCCCAGGGTTACGACCGGGGAGCTGTTTTTT. It encodes CASSPRVTTGELFF.